One T cell receptor (beta chain) is described in this entry. Its specificity is unknown. Germline assignment: CDR1 MNHEY and CDR2 SMNVEV (reference sequence). The CDR3 is made up of 14 amino acids. Trimming pared 8 bases from V and 4 bases from J, leaving 14 bases between. These data belong to a study of radiation and T cells in renal cell carcinoma. Study-wide results and caveats: From baseline, blood top tumor clonotypes peaked at 2 weeks post-radiation.

Only in-frame clones appear in the TCRdb table, and some are missing; sequencing was by immunoSEQ multiplex PCR. This table holds roughly 100,000 clones, 82% found once. The time point was: baseline pretreatment blood. Described treatment: 15 Gy SBRT to primary tumor, nephrectomy 4 weeks later. This sequence joins TRBV27 and TRBJ1-4, with D uncertain. The specimen was blood, collected from a patient whose treatment included radiotherapy and nephrectomy. The clonotype comes from a man aged 55 to 70 with renal cell carcinoma. CDR3 coding DNA: TGTGCCAGCGCCCACGGGTCCCTTAATGAAAAACTGTTTTTT. It codes for CASAHGSLNEKLFF.